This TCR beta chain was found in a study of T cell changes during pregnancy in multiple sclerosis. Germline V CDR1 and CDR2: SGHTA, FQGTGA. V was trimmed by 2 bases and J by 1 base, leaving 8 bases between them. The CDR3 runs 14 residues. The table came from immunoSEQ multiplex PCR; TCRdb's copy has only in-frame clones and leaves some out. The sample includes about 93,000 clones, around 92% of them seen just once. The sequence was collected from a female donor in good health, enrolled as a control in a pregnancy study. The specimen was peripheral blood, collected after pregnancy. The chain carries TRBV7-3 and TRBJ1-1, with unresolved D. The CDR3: CASSLLGPNTEAFF. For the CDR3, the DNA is TGTGCCAGCAGCTTACTTGGGCCGAACACTGAAGCTTTCTTT.